This T cell receptor (beta chain) came from a study of blood T cell repertoires in COVID-19. Sequencing used immunoSEQ multiplex PCR; TCRdb keeps in-frame clones, though not all of them. In the table there are about 180,000 clones, roughly 80% of which are singletons. The CDR3 contains 16 residues. Germline V gene sequence: CDR1 SEHNR, CDR2 FQNEAQ (reference sequence). Losses at the gene ends were 5 bases for V and 3 bases for J; bases not matched to a gene: 6. V usage is TRBV7-9 and J usage is TRBJ2-1, with 11 nucleotides matching TRBD2. This clonotype originated in a human donor in a cohort sampled during active COVID-19. Sequenced input: peripheral blood. CDR3 residues: CASSPSGTSGYNEQFF. DNA for the CDR3: TGTGCCAGCAGCCCTTCCGGGACTAGCGGCTACAATGAGCAGTTCTTC.